The rows below give T cell receptor beta chains drawn from one sample of a study of immune characterization of retroperitoneal liposarcoma. TCRdb independently ran MiXCR on the PCR reads; one entry per CDR3 protein. This table holds over 15,000 distinct CDR3 sequences, 37% found once. The sequenced sample consisted of blood. The receptors shown here come from a male donor with retroperitoneal liposarcoma. Both conserved end residues are part of each CDR3. A D gene is named only where the DNA matches it firmly. For some rows the clone size is stated as once, few or many, or as a class when expanded; others skip it.

clone_size: NA
j_call: TRBJ2-5
cdr3_length: 15
v_call: TRBV12-3/TRBV12-4
d_call: NA
cdr3_aa: CASSLPSLEGETQYF
cdr3_nt: TGTGCCAGCAGTCTCCCGTCTCTTGAGGGGGAGACCCAGTACTTC

clone_size: medium-sized
j_call: TRBJ2-3
cdr3_length: 15
v_call: TRBV7-2
d_call: NA
cdr3_aa: CASSFSLIRTDTQYF
cdr3_nt: TGTGCCAGCAGCTTCAGCCTGATCCGCACAGATACGCAGTATTTT

clone_size: many
j_call: TRBJ2-1
cdr3_length: 15
v_call: TRBV12-3/TRBV12-4
d_call: NA
cdr3_aa: CASSPGLPPHNEQFF
cdr3_nt: TGTGCCAGCAGCCCGGGACTCCCGCCGCACAATGAGCAGTTCTTC

clone_size: many
j_call: TRBJ2-5
cdr3_length: 16
v_call: TRBV7-8
d_call: TRBD2
cdr3_aa: CASSFQSGRIGETQYF
cdr3_nt: TGTGCCAGCAGCTTTCAAAGCGGGAGGATCGGAGAGACCCAGTACTTC

clone_size: few
j_call: TRBJ1-5
cdr3_length: 13
v_call: TRBV6-1
d_call: NA
cdr3_aa: CASSVTGGQPQHF
cdr3_nt: TGTGCCAGCAGTGTCACGGGGGGTCAGCCCCAGCATTTT

clone_size: NA
j_call: TRBJ2-7
cdr3_length: 15
v_call: TRBV6-1
d_call: NA
cdr3_aa: CASSDRLGGGYEQYF
cdr3_nt: TGTGCCAGCAGTGACAGACTAGGGGGGGGGTACGAGCAGTACTTC

clone_size: few
j_call: TRBJ2-7
cdr3_length: 12
v_call: TRBV11-2
d_call: NA
cdr3_aa: CASSASVSEQYF
cdr3_nt: TGTGCCAGCAGCGCCTCGGTGAGCGAGCAGTACTTC

clone_size: NA
j_call: TRBJ2-1
cdr3_length: 15
v_call: TRBV27
d_call: TRBD1
cdr3_aa: CASSLGYGTGHEQFF
cdr3_nt: TGTGCCAGCAGTTTGGGGTACGGGACAGGGCACGAGCAGTTCTTC

clone_size: NA
j_call: TRBJ2-2
cdr3_length: 15
v_call: TRBV6-1
d_call: TRBD1
cdr3_aa: CATDDRVPNTGEPFF
cdr3_nt: TGTGCCACCGATGACAGGGTTCCTAACACCGGGGAGCCGTTTTTT

clone_size: NA
j_call: TRBJ1-1
cdr3_length: 15
v_call: TRBV28
d_call: TRBD1
cdr3_aa: CASSGGQGADTEAFF
cdr3_nt: TGTGCCAGCAGTGGAGGACAGGGGGCGGACACTGAAGCTTTCTTT

clone_size: NA
j_call: TRBJ2-1
cdr3_length: 14
v_call: TRBV6-4
d_call: TRBD1
cdr3_aa: CASSPGTGGNEQFF
cdr3_nt: TGTGCCAGCAGTCCCGGGACAGGGGGCAATGAGCAGTTCTTC

clone_size: few
j_call: TRBJ2-2
cdr3_length: 16
v_call: TRBV12-3/TRBV12-4
d_call: TRBD2
cdr3_aa: CASCGRAGVGAGELFF
cdr3_nt: TGTGCCAGCTGCGGACGAGCGGGAGTAGGCGCCGGGGAGCTGTTTTTT

clone_size: NA
j_call: TRBJ2-5
cdr3_length: 16
v_call: TRBV6-1
d_call: TRBD2
cdr3_aa: CASSGGGVGRQETQYF
cdr3_nt: TGTGCCAGCAGTGGGGGAGGGGTCGGGAGGCAGGAGACCCAGTACTTC

clone_size: many
j_call: TRBJ1-4
cdr3_length: 12
v_call: TRBV6-1
d_call: NA
cdr3_aa: CASSEAPEKLFF
cdr3_nt: TGTGCCAGCAGTGAAGCGCCCGAAAAACTGTTTTTT

clone_size: NA
j_call: TRBJ2-1
cdr3_length: 18
v_call: TRBV11-3
d_call: TRBD2
cdr3_aa: CASSFFPLAGGLYNEQFF
cdr3_nt: TGTGCCAGCAGCTTCTTTCCACTAGCGGGAGGCCTCTACAATGAGCAGTTCTTC

clone_size: many
j_call: TRBJ2-4
cdr3_length: 11
v_call: TRBV11-2
d_call: TRBD2
cdr3_aa: CASSNSGTEYF
cdr3_nt: TGTGCCAGCAGCAATAGCGGGACGGAGTACTTC

clone_size: NA
j_call: TRBJ1-5
cdr3_length: 17
v_call: TRBV6-1
d_call: NA
cdr3_aa: CASSSQGYGSHNQPQHF
cdr3_nt: TGTGCCAGCAGTTCGCAGGGTTATGGTTCCCACAATCAGCCCCAGCATTTT

clone_size: few
j_call: TRBJ2-3
cdr3_length: 16
v_call: TRBV7-8
d_call: TRBD2
cdr3_aa: CASRKQAGADLYTQYF
cdr3_nt: TGTGCCAGCAGGAAACAAGCGGGAGCTGATCTATATACGCAGTATTTT

clone_size: many
j_call: TRBJ2-7
cdr3_length: 12
v_call: TRBV6-6
d_call: NA
cdr3_aa: CASSYAAYEQYF
cdr3_nt: TGTGCCAGCAGTTACGCCGCCTACGAGCAGTACTTC

clone_size: many
j_call: TRBJ2-7
cdr3_length: 15
v_call: TRBV11-3
d_call: TRBD2
cdr3_aa: CASSSPGGLTGEQYF
cdr3_nt: TGTGCCAGCAGCTCACCGGGGGGGCTCACGGGCGAGCAGTACTTC

clone_size: once
j_call: TRBJ2-1
cdr3_length: 15
v_call: TRBV12-3/TRBV12-4
d_call: TRBD2
cdr3_aa: CASSLGSGWTEEQFF
cdr3_nt: TGTGCCAGCAGTTTGGGTAGCGGGTGGACCGAGGAGCAGTTCTTC

clone_size: medium-sized
j_call: TRBJ2-7
cdr3_length: 15
v_call: TRBV12-3/TRBV12-4
d_call: NA
cdr3_aa: CASSPGRGVSYEQYF
cdr3_nt: TGTGCCAGCAGTCCCGGCAGGGGGGTATCCTACGAGCAGTACTTC

clone_size: NA
j_call: TRBJ2-1
cdr3_length: 11
v_call: TRBV6-1
d_call: NA
cdr3_aa: CASSQGREQFF
cdr3_nt: TGTGCCAGCAGTCAGGGGCGGGAGCAGTTCTTC

clone_size: NA
j_call: TRBJ2-1
cdr3_length: 13
v_call: TRBV6-1
d_call: TRBD2
cdr3_aa: CASRLAVWSEQFF
cdr3_nt: TGTGCCAGCAGGCTAGCGGTGTGGAGTGAGCAGTTCTTC

clone_size: NA
j_call: TRBJ2-7
cdr3_length: 14
v_call: TRBV6-4
d_call: NA
cdr3_aa: CASSMAIYDNEQYF
cdr3_nt: TGTGCCAGCAGTATGGCAATTTATGACAATGAGCAGTACTTC

clone_size: NA
j_call: TRBJ2-4
cdr3_length: 19
v_call: TRBV6-6
d_call: TRBD2
cdr3_aa: CASSYPGLAGALVKNIQYF
cdr3_nt: TGTGCCAGCAGTTACCCAGGACTAGCGGGAGCCTTGGTCAAAAACATTCAGTACTTC

clone_size: NA
j_call: TRBJ2-4
cdr3_length: 16
v_call: TRBV6-9
d_call: NA
cdr3_aa: CASSYLPGGGYNEQYF
cdr3_nt: TGTGCCAGCAGTTACCTGCCAGGTGGTGGTTACAATGAGCAGTACTTC

clone_size: NA
j_call: TRBJ2-7
cdr3_length: 15
v_call: TRBV6-1
d_call: TRBD1
cdr3_aa: CATHSPDRAFYEQYF
cdr3_nt: TGTGCCACTCATTCCCCGGACAGGGCTTTCTACGAGCAGTACTTC

clone_size: NA
j_call: TRBJ2-7
cdr3_length: 12
v_call: TRBV6-1
d_call: NA
cdr3_aa: CASSENYNEQYF
cdr3_nt: TGTGCCAGCTCAGAAAACTACAATGAGCAGTACTTC

clone_size: NA
j_call: TRBJ2-7
cdr3_length: 16
v_call: TRBV7-9
d_call: TRBD2
cdr3_aa: CASSPGAGGPSYEQYF
cdr3_nt: TGTGCCAGCAGCCCCGGGGCGGGAGGGCCCTCCTACGAGCAGTACTTC

clone_size: NA
j_call: TRBJ2-7
cdr3_length: 14
v_call: TRBV28
d_call: TRBD2
cdr3_aa: CASRLAGGSYEQYF
cdr3_nt: TGTGCCAGCAGACTAGCGGGAGGGAGCTACGAGCAGTACTTC

clone_size: few
j_call: TRBJ1-2
cdr3_length: 14
v_call: TRBV27
d_call: TRBD1
cdr3_aa: CASSLGTGGYGYTF
cdr3_nt: TGTGCCAGCAGCCTCGGGACAGGTGGCTATGGCTACACCTTC

clone_size: many
j_call: TRBJ2-3
cdr3_length: 15
v_call: TRBV6-5
d_call: TRBD2
cdr3_aa: CASSYRGGALDTQYF
cdr3_nt: TGTGCCAGCAGTTATCGCGGGGGGGCGTTAGATACGCAGTATTTT

clone_size: medium-sized
j_call: TRBJ2-1
cdr3_length: 15
v_call: TRBV11-3
d_call: NA
cdr3_aa: CASSSSGSSYNEQFF
cdr3_nt: TGTGCCAGCAGCTCATCAGGGAGCTCCTACAATGAGCAGTTCTTC

clone_size: many
j_call: TRBJ2-3
cdr3_length: 13
v_call: TRBV6-1
d_call: NA
cdr3_aa: CASSDRGKDTQYF
cdr3_nt: TGTGCCAGCAGTGATAGGGGGAAAGATACGCAGTATTTT

clone_size: many
j_call: TRBJ2-7
cdr3_length: 15
v_call: TRBV6-1
d_call: TRBD2
cdr3_aa: CASSVAAGEGIEQYF
cdr3_nt: TGTGCCAGCAGTGTTGCGGCGGGGGAAGGTATTGAGCAGTACTTC

clone_size: few
j_call: TRBJ2-5
cdr3_length: 15
v_call: TRBV7-2
d_call: NA
cdr3_aa: CASSPLGLKKETQYF
cdr3_nt: TGTGCCAGCAGCCCCCTGGGACTCAAAAAAGAGACCCAGTACTTC